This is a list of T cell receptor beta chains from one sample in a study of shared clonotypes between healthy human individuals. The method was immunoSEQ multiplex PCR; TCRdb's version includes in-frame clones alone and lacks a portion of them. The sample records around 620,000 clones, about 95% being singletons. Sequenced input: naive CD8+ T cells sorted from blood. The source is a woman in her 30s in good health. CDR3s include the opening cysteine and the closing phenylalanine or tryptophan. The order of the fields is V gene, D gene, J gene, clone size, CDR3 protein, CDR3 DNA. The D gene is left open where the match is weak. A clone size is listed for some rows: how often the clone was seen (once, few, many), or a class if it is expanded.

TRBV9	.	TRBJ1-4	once	CASGPTGTNEKLFF	TGTGCCAGCGGCCCGACGGGGACTAATGAAAAACTGTTTTTT
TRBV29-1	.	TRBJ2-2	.	CSVAEGVGELFF	TGCAGCGTTGCCGAAGGGGTTGGGGAGCTGTTTTTT
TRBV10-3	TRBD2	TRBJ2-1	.	CAISAAGGGNEQFF	TGTGCCATCAGTGCCGCGGGGGGGGGCAATGAGCAGTTCTTC
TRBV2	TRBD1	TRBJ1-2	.	CATQGQGANGYTF	TGTGCCACCCAGGGACAGGGGGCGAATGGCTACACCTTC
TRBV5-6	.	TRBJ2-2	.	CASSFIEGELFF	TGTGCCAGCAGCTTCATCGAGGGGGAGCTGTTTTTT
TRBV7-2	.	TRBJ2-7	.	CASSPLGQSYEQYF	TGTGCCAGCAGCCCGCTGGGGCAGTCCTACGAGCAGTACTTC
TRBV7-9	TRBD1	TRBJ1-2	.	CASSPTGVAIYGYTF	TGTGCCAGCAGCCCTACAGGGGTCGCTATCTATGGCTACACCTTC
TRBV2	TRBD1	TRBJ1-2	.	CASSGRGLNGYTF	TGTGCCAGCAGTGGGAGGGGGCTAAATGGCTACACCTTC
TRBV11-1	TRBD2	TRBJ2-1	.	CASSLSLQGLFFSGQQQFF	TGTGCCAGCAGCTTATCCCTGCAAGGACTCTTTTTTAGCGGGCAACAGCAGTTCTTC
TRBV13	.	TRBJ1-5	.	CASSLGRAQIQPQHF	TGTGCCAGCAGCTTGGGTCGGGCCCAAATACAGCCCCAGCATTTT
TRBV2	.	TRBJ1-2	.	CASEYTRAATNYGYTF	TGTGCCAGCGAATACACCCGGGCAGCTACTAACTATGGCTACACCTTC
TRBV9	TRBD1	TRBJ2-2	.	CASSPQTGAGYGELFF	TGTGCCAGCAGCCCCCAGACAGGGGCAGGGTACGGGGAGCTGTTTTTT
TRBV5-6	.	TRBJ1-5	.	CASSLAGGISNQPQHF	TGTGCCAGCAGCTTGGCCGGGGGTATTAGCAATCAGCCCCAGCATTTT
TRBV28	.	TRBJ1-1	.	CASSLSANTEAFF	TGTGCCAGCAGTTTAAGTGCGAACACTGAAGCTTTCTTT
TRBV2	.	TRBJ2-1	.	CASNPDLSSYNEQFF	TGTGCCAGCAATCCTGACTTGAGCTCCTACAATGAGCAGTTCTTC
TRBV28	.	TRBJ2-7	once	CASSPPPDYEQYF	TGTGCCAGCAGTCCCCCCCCCGACTACGAGCAGTACTTC
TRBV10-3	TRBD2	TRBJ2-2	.	CAISDPGLAGDTGELFF	TGTGCCATCAGTGACCCGGGACTAGCGGGAGACACCGGGGAGCTGTTTTTT
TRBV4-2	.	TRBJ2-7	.	CASSQGGLAGDEQYF	TGTGCCAGCAGCCAAGGGGGGCTAGCAGGGGACGAGCAGTACTTC
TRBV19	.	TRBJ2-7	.	CATRLDNLDEQYF	TGTGCCACCCGCCTAGATAACCTGGACGAGCAGTACTTC
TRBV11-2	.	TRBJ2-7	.	CASIGTPNYEQYF	TGTGCCAGCATCGGGACTCCCAACTACGAGCAGTACTTC
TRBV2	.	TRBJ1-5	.	CASSANVGQGHQPQHF	TGTGCCAGCAGCGCCAACGTGGGGCAGGGGCATCAGCCCCAGCATTTT
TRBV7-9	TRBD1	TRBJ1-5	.	CASSLGGTGEVDSNQPQHF	TGTGCCAGCAGCTTAGGCGGGACAGGGGAGGTCGATAGCAATCAGCCCCAGCATTTT
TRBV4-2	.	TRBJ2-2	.	CASSQQLVTGELFF	TGTGCCAGCAGCCAACAACTAGTCACCGGGGAGCTGTTTTTT
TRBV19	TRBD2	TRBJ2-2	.	CASSPAGGLNTGELFF	TGTGCCAGTAGTCCAGCGGGAGGTCTGAACACCGGGGAGCTGTTTTTT
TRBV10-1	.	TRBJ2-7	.	CASSVGLSYEQYF	TGCGCCAGCAGTGTCGGGCTGTCCTACGAGCAGTACTTC
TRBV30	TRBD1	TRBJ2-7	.	CAWSVGTGRLLEQYF	TGTGCCTGGAGTGTAGGGACAGGGAGACTCCTCGAGCAGTACTTC
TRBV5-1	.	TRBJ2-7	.	CASSQARRRDEQYF	TGCGCCAGCAGCCAAGCTAGGCGGAGAGACGAGCAGTACTTC
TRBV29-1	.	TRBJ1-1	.	CSVGSSNMNTEAFF	TGCAGCGTTGGAAGTAGTAATATGAACACTGAAGCTTTCTTT
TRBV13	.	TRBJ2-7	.	CASSLPGDVYEQYF	TGTGCCAGCAGCTTACCAGGGGATGTCTACGAGCAGTACTTC
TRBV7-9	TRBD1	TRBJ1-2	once	CASSFETGTSYGYTF	TGTGCCAGCAGCTTCGAGACAGGGACAAGCTATGGCTACACCTTC
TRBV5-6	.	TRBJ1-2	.	CASSLKGARGYTF	TGTGCCAGCAGCTTGAAAGGGGCGCGGGGCTACACCTTC
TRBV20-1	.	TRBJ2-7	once	CSTEGGHEQYF	TGCAGTACCGAGGGGGGTCACGAGCAGTACTTC
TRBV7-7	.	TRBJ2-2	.	CASSLSRQGYRNTGELFF	TGTGCCAGCAGCTTAAGTCGGCAGGGTTATAGGAACACCGGGGAGCTGTTTTTT
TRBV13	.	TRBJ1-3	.	CASSFTVRSGNTIYF	TGTGCCAGCAGCTTTACGGTCAGGAGTGGAAACACCATATATTTT
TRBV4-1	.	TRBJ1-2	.	CASSQEQLANYGYTF	TGCGCCAGCAGCCAAGAACAGCTGGCTAACTATGGCTACACCTTC
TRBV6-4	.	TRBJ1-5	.	CASQSPTPSNQPQHF	TGTGCCAGCCAATCCCCGACCCCTAGCAATCAGCCCCAGCATTTT
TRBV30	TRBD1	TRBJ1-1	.	CAWWGIGQVNTEAFF	TGTGCCTGGTGGGGCATCGGACAGGTGAACACTGAAGCTTTCTTT
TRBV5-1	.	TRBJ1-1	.	CASSVSQTGTGNTEAFF	TGCGCCAGCAGCGTGAGTCAGACGGGGACGGGAAACACTGAAGCTTTCTTT